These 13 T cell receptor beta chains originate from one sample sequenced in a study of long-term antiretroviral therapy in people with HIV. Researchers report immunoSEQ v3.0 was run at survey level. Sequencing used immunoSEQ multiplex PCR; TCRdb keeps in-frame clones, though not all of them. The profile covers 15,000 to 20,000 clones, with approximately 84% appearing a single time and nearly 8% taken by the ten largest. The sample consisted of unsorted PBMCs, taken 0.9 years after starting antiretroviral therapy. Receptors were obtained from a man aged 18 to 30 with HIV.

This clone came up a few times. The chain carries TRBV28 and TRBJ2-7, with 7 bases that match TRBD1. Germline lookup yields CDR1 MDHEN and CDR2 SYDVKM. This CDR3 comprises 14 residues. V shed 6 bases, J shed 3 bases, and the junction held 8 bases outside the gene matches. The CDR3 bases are TGTGCCAGCAGCCTAGGACAGGTTGGCTACGAGCAGTACGTC. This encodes CASSLGQVGYEQYV.

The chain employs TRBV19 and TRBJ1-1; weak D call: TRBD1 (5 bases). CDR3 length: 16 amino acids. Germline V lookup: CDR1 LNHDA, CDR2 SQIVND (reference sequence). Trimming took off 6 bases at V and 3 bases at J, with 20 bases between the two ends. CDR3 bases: TGTGCCAGTAGGCCCTTCGTGGGGGTCGGTGACACTGAAGCTTTCTTT. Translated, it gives CASRPFVGVGDTEAFF.

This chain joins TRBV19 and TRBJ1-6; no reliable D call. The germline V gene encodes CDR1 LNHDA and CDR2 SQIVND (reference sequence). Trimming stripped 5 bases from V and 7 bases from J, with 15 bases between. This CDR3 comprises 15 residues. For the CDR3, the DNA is TGTGCCAGTAGTGAGTGGGTTGGTAGGAATTCACCCCTCCACTTT. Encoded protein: CASSEWVGRNSPLHF.

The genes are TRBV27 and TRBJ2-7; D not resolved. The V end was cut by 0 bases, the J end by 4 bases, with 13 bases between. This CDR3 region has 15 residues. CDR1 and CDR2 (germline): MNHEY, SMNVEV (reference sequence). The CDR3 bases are TGTGCCAGCAGTTTATCGGGTATTCCCTTTTACGAGCAGTACTTC. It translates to CASSLSGIPFYEQYF.

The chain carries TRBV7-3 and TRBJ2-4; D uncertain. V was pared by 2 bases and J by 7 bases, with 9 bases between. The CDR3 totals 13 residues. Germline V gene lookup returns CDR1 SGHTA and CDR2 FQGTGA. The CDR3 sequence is CASSLAVENIQYF. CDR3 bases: TGTGCCAGCAGCTTAGCGGTGGAGAACATTCAGTACTTC.

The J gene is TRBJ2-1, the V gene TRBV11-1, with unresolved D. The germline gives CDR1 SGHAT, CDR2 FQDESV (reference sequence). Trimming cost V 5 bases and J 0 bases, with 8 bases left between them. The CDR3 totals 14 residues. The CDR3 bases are TGTGCCAGCAGCCTCCGCAGCTCCTACAATGAGCAGTTCTTC. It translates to CASSLRSSYNEQFF. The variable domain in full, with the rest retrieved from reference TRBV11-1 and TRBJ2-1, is EAEVAQSPRYKITEKSQAVAFWCDPISGHATLYWYRQILGQGPELLVQFQDESVVDDSQLPKDRFSAERLKGVDSTLKIQPAELGDSAMYLCASSLRSSYNEQFFGPGTRLTVL.

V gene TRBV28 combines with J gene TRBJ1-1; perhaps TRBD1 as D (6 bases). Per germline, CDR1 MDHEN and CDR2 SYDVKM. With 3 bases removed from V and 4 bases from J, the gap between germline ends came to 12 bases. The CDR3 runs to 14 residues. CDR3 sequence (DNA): TGTGCCAGCAGTTTGGGGGGGCGCGGCACTGAAGCTTTCTTT. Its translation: CASSLGGRGTEAFF.

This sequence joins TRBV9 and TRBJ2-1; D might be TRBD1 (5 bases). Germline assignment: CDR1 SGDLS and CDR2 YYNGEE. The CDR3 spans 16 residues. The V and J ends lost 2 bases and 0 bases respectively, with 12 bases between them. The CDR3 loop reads CASSVTGGPSYNEQFF. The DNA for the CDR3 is TGTGCCAGCAGCGTTACAGGCGGCCCCTCCTACAATGAGCAGTTCTTC.

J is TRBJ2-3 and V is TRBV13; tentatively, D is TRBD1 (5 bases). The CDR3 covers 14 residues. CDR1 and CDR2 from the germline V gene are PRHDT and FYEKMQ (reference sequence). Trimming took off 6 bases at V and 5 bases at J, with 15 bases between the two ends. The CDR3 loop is CASRGQGSQDTQYF. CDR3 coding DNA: TGTGCCAGCAGAGGGCAGGGTTCGCAAGATACGCAGTATTTT.

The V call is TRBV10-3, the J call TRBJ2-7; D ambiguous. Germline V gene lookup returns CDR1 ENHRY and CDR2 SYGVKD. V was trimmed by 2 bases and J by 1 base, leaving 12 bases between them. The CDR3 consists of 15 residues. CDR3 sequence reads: CAISEEEGISYEQYF. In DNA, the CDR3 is TGTGCCATCAGTGAGGAGGAAGGGATTTCCTACGAGCAGTACTTC.

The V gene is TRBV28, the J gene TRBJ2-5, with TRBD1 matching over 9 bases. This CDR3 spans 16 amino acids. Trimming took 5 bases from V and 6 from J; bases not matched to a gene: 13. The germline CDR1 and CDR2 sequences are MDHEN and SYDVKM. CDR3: CASSNRGTGPSQTQYF. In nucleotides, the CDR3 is TGTGCCAGCAGTAACAGGGGGACAGGGCCGAGCCAGACCCAGTACTTC. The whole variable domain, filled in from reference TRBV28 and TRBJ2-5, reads DVKVTQSSRYLVKRTGEKVFLECVQDMDHENMFWYRQDPGLGLRLIYFSYDVKMKEKGDIPEGYSVSREKKERFSLILESASTNQTSMYLCASSNRGTGPSQTQYFGPGTRLLVL.

The CDR3, as DNA: TGTGCCAGCAGTCCCCAGGGTGGGTTGGAACAGCCCCAGCATTTT. It translates to CASSPQGGLEQPQHF. The V and J genes are TRBV28 and TRBJ1-5; possibly TRBD1 for D (5 bases). The CDR3 has 15 residues. Germline V gives CDR1 MDHEN, CDR2 SYDVKM. Trimming stripped 5 bases from V and 7 bases from J, with 18 bases between. Filled out from reference TRBV28 and TRBJ1-5, the complete variable domain reads DVKVTQSSRYLVKRTGEKVFLECVQDMDHENMFWYRQDPGLGLRLIYFSYDVKMKEKGDIPEGYSVSREKKERFSLILESASTNQTSMYLCASSPQGGLEQPQHFGDGTRLSIL.

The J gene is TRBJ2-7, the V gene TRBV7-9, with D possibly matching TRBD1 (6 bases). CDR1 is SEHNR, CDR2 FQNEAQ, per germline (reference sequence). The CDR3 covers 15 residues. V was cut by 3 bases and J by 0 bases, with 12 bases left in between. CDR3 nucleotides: TGTGCCAGCAGCTTCCTAAGGGGGTTCTCCTACGAGCAGTACTTC. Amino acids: CASSFLRGFSYEQYF.